The clone carrying this TCR beta chain was counted once. PCR employed 60 Vbeta and 13 Jbeta primers. The method was immunoSEQ multiplex PCR; TCRdb's version includes in-frame clones alone and lacks a portion of them. Here the sample spans about 150,000 clones, about 79% being singletons. The data originate from a study of cytomegalovirus exposure and HLA in healthy donors. The CDR3 covers 16 residues. J lost 4 bases, V lost 11 bases, and 16 bases had no gene match. Germline V lookup: CDR1 SNHLY, CDR2 FYNNEI. The TCR sequence derives from a female donor in good health and CMV-seropositive. V and J are TRBV2 and TRBJ2-5, with TRBD2 identical over 10 bases. The sample consisted of PBMCs. The CDR3 here is CAGLSAGGGQGETQYF. The CDR3 bases are TGTGCCGGACTCTCAGCGGGAGGGGGGCAGGGAGAGACCCAGTACTTC.